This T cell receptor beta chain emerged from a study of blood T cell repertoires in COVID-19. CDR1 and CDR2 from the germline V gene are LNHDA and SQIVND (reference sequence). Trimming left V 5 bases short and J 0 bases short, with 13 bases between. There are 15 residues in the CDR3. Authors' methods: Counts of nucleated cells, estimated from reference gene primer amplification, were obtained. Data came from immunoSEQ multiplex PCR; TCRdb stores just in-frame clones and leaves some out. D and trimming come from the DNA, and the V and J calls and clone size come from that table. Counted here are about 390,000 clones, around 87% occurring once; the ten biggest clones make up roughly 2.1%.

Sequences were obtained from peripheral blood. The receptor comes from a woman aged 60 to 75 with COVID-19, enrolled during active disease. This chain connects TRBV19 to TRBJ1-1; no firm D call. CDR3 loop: CASSQYWRLNTEAFF. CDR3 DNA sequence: TGTGCCAGTAGTCAATATTGGAGGTTGAACACTGAAGCTTTCTTT.